This is a list of T cell receptor beta chains from one sample in a study of cytomegalovirus exposure and HLA in healthy donors. Assay: immunoSEQ multiplex PCR; the TCRdb copy retains only in-frame clones and omits some. This table has around 130,000 clones, 81% appearing once. The sequencing sample was made of PBMCs. Receptors were obtained from a young man in good health and CMV-seronegative. CDR3s include the opening cysteine and the closing phenylalanine or tryptophan. Each record gives: J gene, clone size, V gene, D gene, CDR3 protein, CDR3 DNA. The D gene is left open where the match is weak. Rows give clone size only sometimes, using once, few, many, or a class for an expanded clone.

>TRBJ2-1|NA|TRBV7-8|TRBD2
CASSLHGTSGGASFFLGEQFF
TGTGCCAGCAGCCTGCACGGGACTAGCGGGGGGGCATCCTTCTTTCTCGGTGAGCAGTTCTTC
>TRBJ2-3|once|TRBV28|TRBD1
CASLGQGDTDTQYF
TGTGCCAGCCTAGGACAGGGAGACACAGATACGCAGTATTTT
>TRBJ1-2|NA|TRBV25-1|NA
CASSDPGWNYGYTF
TGTGCCAGCAGTGATCCAGGGTGGAACTATGGCTACACCTTC
>TRBJ2-1|NA|TRBV9|TRBD2
CASSSRLAGSNEQFF
TGTGCCAGCAGCTCCCGACTAGCGGGTTCCAATGAGCAGTTCTTC
>TRBJ2-1|few|TRBV7-6|TRBD1
CASSPLGGGQWEQFF
TGTGCCAGCAGCCCCCTAGGGGGCGGACAATGGGAGCAGTTCTTC
>TRBJ1-1|NA|TRBV28|TRBD1
CASPVPGQPNTEAFF
TGTGCCAGCCCGGTTCCGGGACAGCCGAACACTGAAGCTTTCTTT
>TRBJ1-1|NA|TRBV7-9|NA
CASSWTVNTEAFF
TGTGCCAGCAGCTGGACAGTAAACACTGAAGCTTTCTTT
>TRBJ2-1|NA|TRBV9|NA
CASSVDWRGLYNEQFF
TGTGCCAGCAGCGTAGACTGGCGGGGCCTCTACAATGAGCAGTTCTTC
>TRBJ1-4|few|TRBV18|TRBD1
CASSLGQGGNEKLFF
TGTGCCAGCTCACTCGGACAGGGCGGTAATGAAAAACTGTTTTTT
>TRBJ1-1|NA|TRBV30|NA
CANQQGMNTEAFF
TGTGCCAACCAACAGGGAATGAACACTGAAGCTTTCTTT
>TRBJ2-7|NA|TRBV29-1|TRBD1
CSVRTGSYEQYF
TGCAGCGTCCGGACAGGGAGCTACGAGCAGTACTTC
>TRBJ2-7|NA|TRBV27|TRBD1
CASSLDGTDNSEQYF
TGTGCCAGCAGTTTAGATGGGACAGATAATAGCGAGCAGTACTTC
>TRBJ1-2|NA|TRBV27|NA
CASSLSPTWYGYTF
TGTGCCAGCAGTTTAAGTCCGACTTGGTATGGCTACACCTTC
>TRBJ2-7|NA|TRBV5-1|TRBD1
CASSLAGTATYEQYF
TGCGCCAGCAGCTTGGCCGGGACAGCTACCTACGAGCAGTACTTC
>TRBJ2-7|NA|TRBV6-5|TRBD1
CASSYSRLGGHDEQYF
TGTGCCAGCAGTTACTCGAGGTTAGGGGGCCACGACGAGCAGTACTTC
>TRBJ2-7|NA|TRBV29-1|TRBD2
CSAWEGGDEQYF
TGCAGCGCTTGGGAGGGTGGAGACGAGCAGTACTTC
>TRBJ2-5|NA|TRBV27|TRBD1
CASSLSPGQGVGETQYF
TGTGCCAGCAGTTTATCCCCGGGACAGGGTGTGGGGGAGACCCAGTACTTC
>TRBJ1-1|NA|TRBV5-1|NA
CASSWDIPGTEAFF
TGCGCCAGCAGCTGGGACATACCAGGGACTGAAGCTTTCTTT
>TRBJ2-1|NA|TRBV5-5|NA
CASNARPGSSYNEQFF
TGTGCCAGCAATGCCCGTCCGGGTAGCTCCTACAATGAGCAGTTCTTC
>TRBJ2-1|NA|TRBV5-6|NA
CASSRVPNRAPYNEQFF
TGTGCCAGCAGCCGGGTCCCCAACAGGGCCCCCTACAATGAGCAGTTCTTC
>TRBJ1-2|once|TRBV30|NA
CAWRGDQYGYTF
TGTGCCTGGAGGGGCGACCAATATGGCTACACCTTC
>TRBJ2-2|NA|TRBV30|NA
CAWDRSTGELFF
TGTGCCTGGGACAGAAGCACCGGGGAGCTGTTTTTT
>TRBJ1-6|NA|TRBV9|NA
CASSVVGHPNSPLHF
TGTGCCAGCAGCGTAGTCGGACATCCCAATTCACCCCTCCACTTT
>TRBJ2-7|NA|TRBV4-1|NA
CASSQVGQGRGYEQYF
TGCGCCAGCAGCCAAGTAGGCCAGGGGAGAGGGTACGAGCAGTACTTC
>TRBJ1-1|NA|TRBV7-9|NA
CASSFDETEAFF
TGTGCCAGCAGCTTTGATGAGACTGAAGCTTTCTTT
>TRBJ2-1|NA|TRBV14|TRBD2
CASSQEKRGHSGLYNEQFF
TGTGCCAGCAGCCAAGAAAAGCGGGGGCACTCGGGACTCTACAATGAGCAGTTCTTC
>TRBJ2-1|once|TRBV5-8|TRBD1
CASSLVGTGANEQFF
TGTGCCAGCAGCTTGGTAGGGACAGGGGCAAATGAGCAGTTCTTC
>TRBJ1-5|NA|TRBV6-6|NA
CASHIIQGNNQPQHF
TGTGCCAGCCATATTATTCAGGGAAACAATCAGCCCCAGCATTTT
>TRBJ2-3|NA|TRBV9|NA
CASSPRRDGTDTQYF
TGTGCCAGCAGCCCTAGGCGGGATGGCACAGATACGCAGTATTTT
>TRBJ2-3|NA|TRBV5-1|NA
CASSLDGVGSDTQYF
TGCGCCAGCAGCTTGGACGGGGTAGGGTCAGATACGCAGTATTTT
>TRBJ2-7|NA|TRBV10-2|NA
CASSIKAGEQYF
TGCGCCAGCAGTATAAAAGCGGGCGAGCAGTACTTC
>TRBJ2-3|once|TRBV2|TRBD1
CAGRQGRTDTQYF
TGTGCCGGTCGACAGGGCCGCACAGATACGCAGTATTTT
>TRBJ2-5|NA|TRBV5-4|TRBD2
CASSRAGGVQETQYF
TGTGCCAGCAGCCGCGCGGGGGGTGTGCAAGAGACCCAGTACTTC
>TRBJ1-1|NA|TRBV7-3|NA
CASSLQAINTEAFF
TGTGCCAGCAGCTTACAGGCTATTAACACTGAAGCTTTCTTT
>TRBJ1-1|NA|TRBV4-3|NA
CASSQDGGANTEAFF
TGCGCCAGCAGCCAAGATGGGGGGGCGAACACTGAAGCTTTCTTT
>TRBJ2-1|few|TRBV6-1|NA
CASSPTSGSYNEQFF
TGTGCCAGCAGTCCAACTAGTGGCTCCTACAATGAGCAGTTCTTC
>TRBJ1-2|NA|TRBV7-6|TRBD1
CASSRGQGFGYTF
TGTGCCAGCAGCCGGGGACAGGGATTTGGCTACACCTTC
>TRBJ2-1|NA|TRBV25-1|NA
CASSDLVWGRTNEQFF
TGTGCCAGCAGTGACTTAGTGTGGGGCAGGACCAATGAGCAGTTCTTC
>TRBJ1-2|NA|TRBV4-3|NA
CASSQDLDSGPTGYTF
TGCGCCAGCAGCCAAGATCTGGACTCAGGCCCGACCGGCTACACCTTC
>TRBJ2-5|NA|TRBV10-1|TRBD2
CASSESRGDETQYF
TGCGCCAGCAGTGAATCGCGGGGGGACGAGACCCAGTACTTC
>TRBJ1-5|NA|TRBV10-1|NA
CASSDGYNQPQHF
TGCGCCAGCAGTGACGGTTACAATCAGCCCCAGCATTTT
>TRBJ1-2|NA|TRBV11-2|NA
CASSSWTAGYTF
TGTGCCAGCAGCTCTTGGACAGCTGGCTACACCTTC
>TRBJ1-3|NA|TRBV9|NA
CASSVGAQGSGNTIYF
TGTGCCAGCAGCGTAGGGGCACAGGGCTCTGGAAACACCATATATTTT
>TRBJ1-2|NA|TRBV4-3|TRBD1
CASSQYRGRDYTF
TGCGCCAGCAGCCAATACAGGGGGCGGGACTACACCTTC
>TRBJ1-2|NA|TRBV19|NA
CATHTRDKINYGYTF
TGTGCCACCCACACTCGGGACAAGATTAACTATGGCTACACCTTC
>TRBJ2-1|NA|TRBV6-5|TRBD1
CASSSQGAAIYREQFF
TGTGCCAGCAGTTCCCAGGGGGCGGCTATCTACCGTGAGCAGTTCTTC
>TRBJ2-7|NA|TRBV4-1|TRBD1
CASSQGIRDREYEQYF
TGCGCCAGCAGCCAGGGAATCCGGGACAGGGAATACGAGCAGTACTTC
>TRBJ2-6|NA|TRBV9|NA
CASSVSTDPGKSGANVLTF
TGTGCCAGCAGCGTCTCGACTGACCCCGGTAAATCCGGGGCCAACGTCCTGACTTTC
>TRBJ2-2|few|TRBV11-2|TRBD1
CASISGTGFSGELFF
TGTGCCAGCATCTCCGGGACAGGTTTTTCCGGGGAGCTGTTTTTT
>TRBJ1-2|NA|TRBV27|NA
CASSLGTPNYGYTF
TGTGCCAGCAGTTTGGGGACACCTAACTATGGCTACACCTTC
>TRBJ1-5|NA|TRBV18|NA
CASSPGRVDQPQHF
TGTGCCAGCTCACCGGGCAGGGTGGATCAGCCCCAGCATTTT